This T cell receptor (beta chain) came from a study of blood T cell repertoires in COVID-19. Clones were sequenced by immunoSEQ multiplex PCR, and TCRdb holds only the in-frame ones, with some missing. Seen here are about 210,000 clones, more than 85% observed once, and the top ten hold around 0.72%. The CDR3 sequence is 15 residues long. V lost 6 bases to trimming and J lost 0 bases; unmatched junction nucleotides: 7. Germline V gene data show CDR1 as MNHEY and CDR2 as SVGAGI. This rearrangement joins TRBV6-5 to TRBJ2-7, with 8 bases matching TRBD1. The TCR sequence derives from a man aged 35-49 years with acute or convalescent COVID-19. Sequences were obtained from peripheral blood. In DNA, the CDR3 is TGTGCCAGCAGACCTGGACAGGGCAGCTCCTACGAGCAGTACTTC. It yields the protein CASRPGQGSSYEQYF.